The 32 T cell receptor beta chains given below trace back to one sample, sequenced in a study of blood T cells in healthy people across ages. Next came a second PCR, run for about 7 to 12 cycles, which used a sample-barcoded 5' primer along with a J-beta primer mix. TCRdb reprocessed the 5' RACE reads with MiXCR, giving one entry per CDR3 protein. The profile covers about 680,000 distinct CDR3 sequences, with around 48% appearing a single time and 25% to 35% taken by the ten largest. Sequenced sample: blood. Every receptor here comes from a woman aged 60-75 years in good health.

Details on this clonotype: A read error is possible here, since a much larger clone lies one base away. V and J are TRBV29-1 and TRBJ2-4; D is perhaps TRBD1 or TRBD2 (5 bases each). Germline values: CDR1 SQVTM, CDR2 ANQGSEA. Trimming left V 5 bases short and J 13 bases short, with 27 bases between. CDR3 size: 15 residues. CDR3 sequence (DNA): TGCAGCGTTAACCTCGTGGGACCCCTTGACAATGAGCAGTACTTC. It specifies CSVNLVGPLDNEQYF.

The V and J genes are TRBV6-5 and TRBJ2-7; 10 nucleotides agree with TRBD1. The J segment lost 3 bases and the V segment lost 4 bases, leaving 6 bases of the junction unmatched. The CDR3 has 15 residues. The V gene's germline CDR1 is MNHEY and CDR2 SVGAGI. The CDR3 DNA follows: TGTGCCAGCAGTTCGCCGGGACAGGGGCACTACGAGCAGTACTTC. It codes for CASSSPGQGHYEQYF.

The CDR3 bases are TGCAGCGTGGGCCGGTCCGGAGAGACCCAGTACTTC. Its translation: CSVGRSGETQYF. The chain couples TRBV29-1 to TRBJ2-5; D gene ambiguous. Trimming removed 6 bases from V and 4 bases from J, with 12 bases in between. CDR3 size: 12 residues. Germline V gene data show CDR1 as SQVTM and CDR2 as ANQGSEA. Full variable domain (missing parts from reference TRBV29-1 and TRBJ2-5): SAVISQKPSRDICQRGTSLTIQCQVDSQVTMMFWYRQQPGQSLTLIATANQGSEATYESGFVIDKFPISRPNLTFSTLTVSNMSPEDSSIYLCSVGRSGETQYFGPGTRLLVL.

Ten or more counts support this clonotype. The chain links TRBV29-1 to TRBJ2-4; perhaps TRBD1 as D (7 bases). V lost 5 bases and J lost 8, with 13 bases in between. The germline gives CDR1 SQVTM, CDR2 ANQGSEA. This CDR3 region has 12 residues. The CDR3, as DNA: TGCAGCGTTCGACAGGGAGGCGACATTCAGTACTTC. It is translated as CSVRQGGDIQYF.

There are a few counts of this clonotype. The rearrangement uses TRBV4-2 and TRBJ2-7, with 9 bases matching TRBD2. This CDR3 region has 15 residues. CDR1 and CDR2 from the germline V gene are LGHNA and YNFKEQ. The J segment lost 2 bases and the V segment lost 7 bases, leaving 9 bases of the junction unmatched. CDR3 sequence reads: CASTLNLAGTYEQYF. The DNA of the CDR3 is TGTGCCAGCACCCTCAACCTAGCGGGGACCTACGAGCAGTACTTC.

This chain connects TRBV12-3 or TRBV12-4 to TRBJ2-3, with 7 bases lining up with TRBD2. With 4 bases clipped from V and 4 bases from J, the junction kept 8 bases outside the gene matches. This CDR3 spans 15 amino acids. In nucleotides, the CDR3 is TGTGCCAGCAGTTCCAACCGGGAGGCAGCAGATACGCAGTATTTT. Its translation is CASSSNREAADTQYF.

Of note for this clonotype: A read error may account for a junction end that differs from germline. The chain joins TRBV5-1 to TRBJ1-1, with D perhaps matching TRBD1 (5 bases). The CDR3 is 12 residues long. Germline CDR1 SGHRS, CDR2 YFSETQ. CDR3: CASSWGGTEAFF. Written as DNA, the CDR3 is TGTGCCAGCAGTTGGGGGGGGACTGAAGCTTTCTTT.

V usage is TRBV29-1 and J usage is TRBJ2-7; 7 nucleotides align to TRBD1. Trimming took 5 bases from V and 1 from J; bases not matched to a gene: 2. The germline CDR1 and CDR2 sequences are SQVTM and ANQGSEA. This CDR3 is built from 12 residues. The CDR3 loop is CSVQGQSYEQYF. The CDR3 nucleotides read TGCAGCGTTCAGGGACAGTCCTACGAGCAGTACTTC.

The V gene is TRBV6-2 or TRBV6-3, the J gene TRBJ2-1, with a weak D call TRBD1 (5 bases). CDR1 and CDR2 (germline): MNHEY, SVGEGT. The CDR3 runs to 14 residues. Trimming took 5 bases from V and 9 from J, leaving 17 bases between them. CDR3 loop: CASSDLSTDTEQFF. CDR3 in DNA: TGTGCCAGCAGTGACCTCTCGACGGACACTGAGCAGTTCTTC.

The V gene is TRBV4-3, the J gene TRBJ2-1, with TRBD2 matching 9 bases. The closer fit of TRBJ2-7 to the DNA end suggests the J call may be wrong. CDR1 LGHNA and CDR2 YSLEER come from the germline V gene. CDR3 size: 17 residues. The CDR3 is CASSQDPLAGDYNEQYF. CDR3 in DNA: TGCGCCAGCAGCCAAGATCCACTAGCGGGCGATTACAATGAGCAGTACTTC.

This chain joins TRBV4-1 and TRBJ1-1, with D maybe TRBD1 (5 bases). Trimming cost V 3 bases and J 4 bases, with 15 bases left between them. Germline lookup yields CDR1 MGHRA and CDR2 YSYEKL. The CDR3 covers 15 residues. DNA of the CDR3: TGCGCCAGCAGCCACCAAGACAGATTCAGCACTGAAGCTTTCTTT. Residues: CASSHQDRFSTEAFF.

The chain links TRBV4-3 to TRBJ2-5; 7 positions agree with TRBD2. Germline lookup yields CDR1 LGHNA and CDR2 YSLEER. V was pared by 2 bases and J by 11 bases, with 17 bases of the junction left unmatched. CDR3 length equals 16 residues. The DNA of the CDR3 is TGCGCCAGCAGCCAACGAAATGGACTAGAGGGCGATGAGCAGTACTTC. Residues: CASSQRNGLEGDEQYF.

The rearrangement joins TRBV6-2 or TRBV6-3 to TRBJ2-1; 11 nucleotides match TRBD2. The germline gives CDR1 MNHEY, CDR2 SVGEGT. This CDR3 region has 19 residues. Trimming took 6 bases from V and 6 from J; bases not matched to a gene: 19. CDR3 sequence (DNA): TGTGCCAGCAGACCAGAGGGACTAGCGGTCCCAAGGGCCTCCAATGAGCAGTTCTTC. It encodes CASRPEGLAVPRASNEQFF.

The V call is TRBV27, the J call TRBJ1-4; the match to TRBD1 covers 10 bases. CDR1 and CDR2 (germline): MNHEY, SMNVEV (reference sequence). The CDR3 loop spans 17 amino acids. V was clipped by 5 bases and J by 7 bases; unmatched bases: 13. CDR3 in amino acids: CASSGLVTGGKFEKLFF. CDR3 nucleotides: TGTGCCAGCAGTGGCCTCGTGACAGGGGGCAAGTTTGAAAAACTGTTTTTT.

The chain carries TRBV7-3 and TRBJ2-2; 10 bases agree with TRBD1. The V and J ends lost 5 bases and 4 bases, in that order; junction bases with no gene match: 7. Germline V CDR1 and CDR2: SGHTA, FQGTGA. The CDR3 covers 16 residues. The CDR3 is CASSIVRTGGTGELFF. The CDR3 DNA reads TGTGCCAGCAGCATTGTACGGACAGGGGGCACCGGGGAGCTGTTTTTT.

This rearrangement joins TRBV20-1 to TRBJ1-1; a possible D gene is TRBD1 (5 bases). The V gene lost 6 bases and the J gene lost 6 bases, with 17 bases spanning the gap. The CDR3 loop spans 13 amino acids. CDR1 is DFQATT and CDR2 is SNEGSKA in the germline V gene (reference sequence). In DNA form, the CDR3 reads TGCAGTGCCGTTCGGGGGTTGATCGCTGAAGCTTTCTTT. The encoded protein is CSAVRGLIAEAFF.

This clonotype showed up just a few times. The V call is TRBV4-2, the J call TRBJ1-6; no clear D gene. The germline CDR1 and CDR2 sequences are LGHNA and YNFKEQ. This CDR3 region has 16 residues. Trimming removed 1 base at V and 8 bases at J, with 15 bases between. Here the CDR3 DNA reads TGTGCCAGCAGCCAAGGGGCCGGGGATTCGGATTCACCCCTCCACTTT. It codes for CASSQGAGDSDSPLHF.

V is TRBV7-9 and J is TRBJ1-6; TRBD1 matches at 8 bases. The V and J ends lost 7 bases and 8 bases, in that order; junction bases with no gene match: 7. The CDR3 sequence is 14 residues long. In germline, CDR1 is SEHNR, CDR2 FQNEAQ (reference sequence). CDR3 protein: CASNLDRGDSPLHF. The DNA for the CDR3 is TGTGCCAGCAACCTTGACAGGGGTGATTCACCCCTCCACTTT.

The CDR3 loop is CSATRDRGNYGYTF. The CDR3 DNA sequence: TGCAGTGCTACCCGGGACAGGGGGAACTATGGCTACACCTTC. The genes are TRBV20-1 and TRBJ1-2; 11 bases align to TRBD1. Per the germline V gene, CDR1 is DFQATT and CDR2 is SNEGSKA (reference sequence). V gave up 4 bases and J gave up 2 bases; unmatched junction bases: 3. This CDR3 spans 14 amino acids.

V usage is TRBV7-2 and J usage is TRBJ2-3; TRBD2 matches at 7 bases. This CDR3 has 17 amino acids. Germline V gene data show CDR1 as SGHTA and CDR2 as FQGNSA. V lost 2 bases and J lost 3; bases outside the gene matches: 11. As DNA, the CDR3 is TGTGCCAGCAGCTTATCTTCGGCGGGAGTGGGGACAGATACGCAGTATTTT. This codes for CASSLSSAGVGTDTQYF.

The rearrangement uses TRBV11-3 and TRBJ2-1; TRBD2 matches 9 bases. Trimming at V came to 0 bases and at J to 8 bases, leaving 5 bases not matched to a gene. The CDR3 runs 15 residues. Germline CDR1 reads SGHNT; CDR2 reads YENEEA. The CDR3 sequence is CASSLDGGRADEQFF. For the CDR3, the DNA is TGTGCCAGCAGCTTAGATGGCGGGAGGGCGGATGAGCAGTTCTTC.

The rearrangement links TRBV4-2 to TRBJ2-1; D remains ambiguous. This CDR3 is built from 16 residues. Trimming removed 1 base from V and 0 bases from J, with 10 bases in between. Germline CDR1 is LGHNA and CDR2 is YNFKEQ. The CDR3 DNA sequence: TGTGCCAGCAGCCAAGGGGCCGTGAGCTCCTACAATGAGCAGTTCTTC. Its translation is CASSQGAVSSYNEQFF.

A few counts support this clonotype. The J gene is TRBJ2-3, the V gene TRBV20-1, with D uncertain. CDR3 length: 11 amino acids. V was clipped by 4 bases and J by 5 bases, with 7 bases between them. CDR1 and CDR2 (germline): DFQATT, SNEGSKA (reference sequence). DNA of the CDR3: TGCAGTGCTAAGCAACTAGATACGCAGTATTTT. This gives the protein CSAKQLDTQYF.

The chain combines TRBV20-1 with TRBJ2-3; 12 bases are a match to TRBD2. The CDR3 length is 14 residues. Per germline, CDR1 DFQATT and CDR2 SNEGSKA (reference sequence). V dropped 5 bases and J dropped 10; count of bases not matched to a gene: 10. The CDR3 spells CSAQRTSGKGAQYF. CDR3 bases: TGCAGTGCTCAGAGGACTAGCGGGAAGGGTGCGCAGTATTTT.

This clonotype came up a few times. The chain employs TRBV29-1 and TRBJ2-3; possibly TRBD2 for D (6 bases). Between the trimmed V and J ends, which lost 7 bases and 1 base, there was a span of 9 bases. The CDR3 has 12 amino acids. CDR1 SQVTM and CDR2 ANQGSEA come from the germline V gene. CDR3 residues: CSGGDGTDTQYF. Written as DNA, the CDR3 is TGCAGCGGGGGGGACGGCACAGATACGCAGTATTTT.

The chain joins TRBV5-1 to TRBJ1-2; D gene ambiguous. This CDR3 comprises 13 residues. Germline loops: CDR1 SGHRS, CDR2 YFSETQ. V dropped 5 bases and J dropped 4 bases, with 12 bases sitting between them. The CDR3 spells CASSPVPGYGYTF. In nucleotides, the CDR3 is TGCGCCAGCAGTCCAGTCCCCGGCTATGGCTACACCTTC.

This chain joins TRBV20-1 and TRBJ1-3; 7 bases agree with TRBD1. In germline, CDR1 is DFQATT, CDR2 SNEGSKA (reference sequence). With V trimmed by 4 bases and J by 5 bases, 5 bases remained unmatched. This CDR3 spans 13 amino acids. The CDR3 DNA sequence: TGCAGTGCTAAGGGGACAGATCGAAACACCATATATTTT. Protein product: CSAKGTDRNTIYF.

The chain couples TRBV20-1 to TRBJ2-1; no reliable D call. Trimming removed 2 bases from V and 6 bases from J, with 14 bases in between. The CDR3 extends over 14 amino acids. The germline CDR1 and CDR2 sequences are DFQATT and SNEGSKA (reference sequence). Here the CDR3 reads CSARPLRTSNEQFF. Here the CDR3 DNA reads TGCAGTGCTAGACCCTTAAGAACCTCCAATGAGCAGTTCTTC.

This clonotype was recorded a few times. The V gene is TRBV20-1, the J gene TRBJ2-7, with 12 bases fitting TRBD2. Germline V gene lookup returns CDR1 DFQATT and CDR2 SNEGSKA (reference sequence). V shed 8 bases, J shed 5 bases, and the junction held 10 bases outside the gene matches. The length of the CDR3 is 14 residues. CDR3 in amino acids: CSKSVGLAGNEQYF. CDR3 sequence (DNA): TGCAGTAAGTCTGTGGGACTAGCGGGCAACGAGCAGTACTTC.

This chain uses TRBV10-3 with TRBJ2-5, with D perhaps given as TRBD1 or TRBD2 (6 bases each). The CDR3 sequence is 13 residues long. V lost 6 bases, J lost 11 bases, and 19 bases lay in between. Germline-derived CDR1 and CDR2 are ENHRY and SYGVKD. The CDR3 coding sequence is TGTGCCATCAGGGAGGGACCGACAGGTGAGCAGTACTTC. It specifies CAIREGPTGEQYF.

This clonotype was found a few times. V and J are TRBV5-1 and TRBJ2-3; no clear D gene. Trimming removed 0 bases at V and 4 bases at J, with 9 bases between. CDR1 and CDR2 from the germline V gene are SGHRS and YFSETQ. CDR3 size: 14 residues. CDR3 nucleotide sequence: TGCGCCAGCAGCTTGGACGGTCGCGCAGATACGCAGTATTTT. This codes for CASSLDGRADTQYF.

The CDR3 bases are TGCGCCAGCAGCTCCCGACAGAATCAAAACATTCAGTACTTC. As protein: CASSSRQNQNIQYF. The genes are TRBV5-1 and TRBJ2-7; D may be TRBD1 (5 bases). The J call is in doubt because the DNA end fits TRBJ2-4 better. The CDR3 contains 14 residues. Germline V gene sequence: CDR1 SGHRS, CDR2 YFSETQ.